What follows are 12 T cell receptor beta chains derived from one specimen sequenced in a study of cytomegalovirus exposure and HLA in healthy donors. PCR employed 60 Vbeta and 13 Jbeta primers. TCRdb's copy holds only in-frame clones and misses some; the assay was immunoSEQ multiplex PCR. The data hold roughly 100,000 clones, with around 73% observed a single time. The specimen sequenced was PBMCs. These receptors all stem from a woman aged 55-70 years in good health and CMV-seronegative.

The rearrangement links TRBV7-6 to TRBJ2-1; D is ambiguous. V lost 1 base and J lost 10, with 5 bases in between. Germline CDR1 is SGHVS and CDR2 is FNYEAQ. CDR3 size: 11 residues. The chain's CDR3 is CASSLGSEQFF. CDR3 coding DNA: TGTGCCAGCAGCTTAGGTAGCGAGCAGTTCTTC.

The V and J genes are TRBV28 and TRBJ2-7, with 8 positions matching TRBD1. The V gene's germline CDR1 is MDHEN and CDR2 SYDVKM. V was pared by 4 bases and J by 2 bases, with 4 bases of the junction left unmatched. CDR3 length equals 14 residues. The CDR3 DNA reads as TGTGCCAGCAGTTCGGGACAGGCCCCCTACGAGCAGTACTTC. Its translation is CASSSGQAPYEQYF. Together with reference TRBV28 and TRBJ2-7, the CDR3 gives the full variable domain: DVKVTQSSRYLVKRTGEKVFLECVQDMDHENMFWYRQDPGLGLRLIYFSYDVKMKEKGDIPEGYSVSREKKERFSLILESASTNQTSMYLCASSSGQAPYEQYFGPGTRLTVT.

J is TRBJ2-2 and V is TRBV5-6; 8 nucleotides align to TRBD1. The V and J ends lost 2 bases and 5 bases, in that order; junction bases with no gene match: 11. Germline V gene sequence: CDR1 SGHDT, CDR2 YYEEEE. The CDR3 consists of 17 residues. The CDR3 sequence is CASSFSLGDRLTGELFF. The CDR3 region has the DNA TGTGCCAGCAGCTTTAGTCTAGGGGACAGGCTTACCGGGGAGCTGTTTTTT.

This clone occurred once. The chain joins TRBV9 to TRBJ1-5, with 11 positions matching TRBD1. Germline CDR1 reads SGDLS; CDR2 reads YYNGEE. The CDR3 has 14 residues. Germline trimming cut 4 bases from V and 10 bases from J; bases unmatched to any gene: 7. The CDR3 here is CASSTGQGASPQHF. In nucleotides, the CDR3 is TGTGCCAGCAGCACAGGACAGGGGGCCTCTCCCCAGCATTTT.

This sequence joins TRBV19 and TRBJ1-5; TRBD1 is a possible D gene (6 bases). V lost 3 bases to trimming and J lost 7 bases, with 16 bases between them. This CDR3 comprises 15 residues. CDR1 and CDR2 (germline): LNHDA, SQIVND (reference sequence). The CDR3 DNA reads TGTGCCAGTAGTATTGGACAGCTTTATGGACAGCCCCAGCATTTT. Translated: CASSIGQLYGQPQHF.

The chain joins TRBV7-9 to TRBJ2-1; 8 bases match TRBD2. Per the germline V gene, CDR1 is SEHNR and CDR2 is FQNEAQ (reference sequence). CDR3 length equals 14 residues. Losses at the gene ends were 5 bases for V and 7 bases for J; bases not matched to a gene: 7. The CDR3 protein is CASSPRTSGNEQFF. The CDR3 DNA follows: TGTGCCAGCAGCCCCAGAACTAGCGGTAATGAGCAGTTCTTC.

This clone was observed a few times. The chain links TRBV27 to TRBJ1-2; the match to TRBD1 covers 11 bases. The V segment lost 1 base and the J segment 4 bases; nucleotides outside the gene matches: 11. Germline V gene lookup returns CDR1 MNHEY and CDR2 SMNVEV (reference sequence). This CDR3 spans 18 amino acids. The CDR3 loop is CASSLFAFPGQGGYGYTF. The CDR3 DNA reads TGTGCCAGCAGTTTATTCGCCTTCCCGGGACAGGGGGGCTATGGCTACACCTTC.

This clone was observed a handful of times. The V and J genes are TRBV7-9 and TRBJ1-4; D may be TRBD1 (6 bases). The V gene's germline CDR1 is SEHNR and CDR2 FQNEAQ (reference sequence). The CDR3 length is 16 residues. Between the trimmed V and J ends, which lost 3 bases and 3 bases, there was a span of 14 bases. CDR3 nucleotides: TGTGCCAGCAGCTTTGGCCAGGGGTTGTCTAATGAAAAACTGTTTTTT. Its translation: CASSFGQGLSNEKLFF.

The CDR3 nucleotides are TGTGCCGCCGGAGGGCGGGGCACAGATACGCAGTATTTT. The encoded protein is CAAGGRGTDTQYF. V usage is TRBV28 and J usage is TRBJ2-3; D is perhaps TRBD2 (6 bases). The V and J ends lost 11 bases and 1 base respectively, with 13 bases between them. This CDR3 is 13 amino acids long. Germline CDR1 reads MDHEN; CDR2 reads SYDVKM.

The chain couples TRBV2 to TRBJ1-6; 9 positions agree with TRBD1. CDR1 SNHLY and CDR2 FYNNEI come from the germline V gene. The CDR3 spans 14 residues. The V segment lost 6 bases and the J segment 10 bases; nucleotides outside the gene matches: 7. The CDR3 reads CASSLDRGQSPLHF. CDR3 nucleotides: TGTGCCAGCAGCCTGGACAGGGGACAATCACCCCTCCACTTT.

This sequence joins TRBV18 and TRBJ1-1, with 8 bases aligning to TRBD1. The CDR3 consists of 16 residues. J was trimmed by 1 base and V by 1 base; bases with no gene match: 5. Germline lookup yields CDR1 KGHSH and CDR2 LQKENI. The CDR3 DNA reads TGTGCCAGCTCACCACGGACAGGGATTGAGAACACTGAAGCTTTCTTT. It encodes CASSPRTGIENTEAFF.

The chain is built from TRBV29-1 and TRBJ1-2; 8 bases fit TRBD1. Germline V gives CDR1 SQVTM, CDR2 ANQGSEA. With 7 bases clipped from V and 0 bases from J, the junction kept 1 base outside the gene matches. The CDR3 extends over 12 amino acids. CDR3 sequence: CSAQGANYGYTF. In DNA form, the CDR3 reads TGCAGCGCACAGGGGGCTAACTATGGCTACACCTTC.